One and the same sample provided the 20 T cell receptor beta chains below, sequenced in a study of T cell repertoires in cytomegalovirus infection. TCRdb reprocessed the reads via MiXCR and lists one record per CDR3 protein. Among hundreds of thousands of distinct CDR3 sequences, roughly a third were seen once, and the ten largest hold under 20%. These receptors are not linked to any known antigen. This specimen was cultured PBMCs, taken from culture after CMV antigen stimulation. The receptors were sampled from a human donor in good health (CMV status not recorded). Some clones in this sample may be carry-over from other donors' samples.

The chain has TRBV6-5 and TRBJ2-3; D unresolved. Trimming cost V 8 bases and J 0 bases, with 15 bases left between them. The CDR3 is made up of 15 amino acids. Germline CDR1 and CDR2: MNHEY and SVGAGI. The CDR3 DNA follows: TGTGCCAGCTCGGGTTCGTTAACTAGCACAGATACGCAGTATTTT. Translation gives CASSGSLTSTDTQYF.

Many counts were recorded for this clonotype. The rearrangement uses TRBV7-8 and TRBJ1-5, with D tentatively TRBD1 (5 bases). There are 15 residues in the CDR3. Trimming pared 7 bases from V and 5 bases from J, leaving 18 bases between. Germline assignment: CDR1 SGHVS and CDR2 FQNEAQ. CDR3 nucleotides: TGTGCCAGCATTCCTGGCCGGGGGATCGATCAGCCCCAGCATTTT. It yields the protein CASIPGRGIDQPQHF.

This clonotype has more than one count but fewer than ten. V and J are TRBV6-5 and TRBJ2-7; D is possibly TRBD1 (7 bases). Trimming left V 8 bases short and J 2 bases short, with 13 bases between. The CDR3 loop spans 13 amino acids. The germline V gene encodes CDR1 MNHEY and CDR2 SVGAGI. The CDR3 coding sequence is TGTGCCAGCCGGGGGACAGCGACCTACGAGCAGTACTTC. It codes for CASRGTATYEQYF.

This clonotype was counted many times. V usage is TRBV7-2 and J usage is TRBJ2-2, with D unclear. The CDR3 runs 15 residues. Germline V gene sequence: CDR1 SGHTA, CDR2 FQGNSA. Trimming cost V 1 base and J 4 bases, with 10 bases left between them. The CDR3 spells CASSLERSGTGELFF. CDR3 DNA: TGTGCCAGCAGCTTAGAGCGTTCCGGCACCGGGGAGCTGTTTTTT.

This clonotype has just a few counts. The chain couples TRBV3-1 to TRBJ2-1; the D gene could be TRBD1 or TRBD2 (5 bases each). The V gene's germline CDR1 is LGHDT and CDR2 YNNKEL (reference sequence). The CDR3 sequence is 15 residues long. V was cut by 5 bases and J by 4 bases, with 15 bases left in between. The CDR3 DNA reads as TGTGCCAGCAGCTCAGGGAGCGGACCGTACAATGAGCAGTTCTTC. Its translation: CASSSGSGPYNEQFF.

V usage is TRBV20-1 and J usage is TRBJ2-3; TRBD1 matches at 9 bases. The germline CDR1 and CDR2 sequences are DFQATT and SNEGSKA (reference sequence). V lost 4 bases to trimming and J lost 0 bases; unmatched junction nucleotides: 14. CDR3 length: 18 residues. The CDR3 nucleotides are TGCAGTGCTACACGTCCCGGGACAGGGAAACTTAGCACAGATACGCAGTATTTT. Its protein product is CSATRPGTGKLSTDTQYF.

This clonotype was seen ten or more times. This CDR3 reads CASSFPTLNYGYTF. The DNA of the CDR3 is TGTGCCAGCAGCTTTCCGACACTCAACTATGGCTACACCTTC. The chain recombines TRBV7-2 with TRBJ1-2; D is undetermined. From germline, CDR1 is SGHTA and CDR2 FQGNSA. CDR3 length: 14 residues. V lost 3 bases to trimming and J lost 2 bases, with 10 bases between them.

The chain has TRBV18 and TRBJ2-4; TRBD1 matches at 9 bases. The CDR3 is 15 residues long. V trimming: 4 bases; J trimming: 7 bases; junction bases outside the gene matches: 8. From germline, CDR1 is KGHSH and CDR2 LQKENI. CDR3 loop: CASSLRDRDVNIQYF. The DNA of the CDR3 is TGTGCCAGCTCACTTAGGGACAGGGATGTGAACATTCAGTACTTC.

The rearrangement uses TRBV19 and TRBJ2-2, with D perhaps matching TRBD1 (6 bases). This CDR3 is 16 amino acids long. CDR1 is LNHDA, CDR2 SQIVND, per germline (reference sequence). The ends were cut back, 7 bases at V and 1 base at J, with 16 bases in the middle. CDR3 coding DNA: TGTGCCAGTACCCTGTTGAGGACAGTGAACACCGGGGAGCTGTTTTTT. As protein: CASTLLRTVNTGELFF.

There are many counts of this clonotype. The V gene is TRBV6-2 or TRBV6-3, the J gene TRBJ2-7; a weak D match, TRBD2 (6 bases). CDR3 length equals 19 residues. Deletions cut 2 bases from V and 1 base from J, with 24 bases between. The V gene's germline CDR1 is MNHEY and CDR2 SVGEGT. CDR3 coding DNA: TGTGCCAGCAGTTACCAATCCGGAGTTAGCGGTGTAACGTCCTACGAGCAGTACGTC. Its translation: CASSYQSGVSGVTSYEQYV.

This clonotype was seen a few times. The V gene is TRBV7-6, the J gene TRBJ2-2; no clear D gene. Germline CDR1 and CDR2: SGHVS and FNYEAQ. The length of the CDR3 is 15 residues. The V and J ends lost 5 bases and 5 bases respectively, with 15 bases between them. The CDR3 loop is CASSLIITPTGELFF. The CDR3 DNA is TGTGCCAGCAGCCTGATTATTACCCCAACCGGGGAGCTGTTTTTT.

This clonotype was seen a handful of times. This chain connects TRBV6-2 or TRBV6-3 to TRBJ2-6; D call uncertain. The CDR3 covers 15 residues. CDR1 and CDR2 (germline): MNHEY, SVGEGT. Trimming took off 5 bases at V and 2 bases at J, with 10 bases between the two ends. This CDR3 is CASSDLGTGANVLTF. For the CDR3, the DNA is TGTGCCAGCAGTGACCTTGGGACTGGGGCCAACGTCCTGACTTTC.

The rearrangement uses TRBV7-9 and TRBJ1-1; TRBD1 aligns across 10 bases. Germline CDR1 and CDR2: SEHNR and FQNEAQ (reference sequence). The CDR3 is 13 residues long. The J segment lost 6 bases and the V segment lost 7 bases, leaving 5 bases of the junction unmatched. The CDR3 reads CASMGQGRPEAFF. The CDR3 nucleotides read TGTGCCAGCATGGGACAGGGGCGCCCTGAAGCTTTCTTT.

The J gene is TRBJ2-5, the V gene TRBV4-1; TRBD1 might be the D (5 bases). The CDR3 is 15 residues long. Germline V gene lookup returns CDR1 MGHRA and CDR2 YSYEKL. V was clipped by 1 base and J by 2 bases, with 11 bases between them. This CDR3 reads CASSQARVRQETQYF. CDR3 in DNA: TGCGCCAGCAGCCAAGCCAGGGTGAGGCAAGAGACCCAGTACTTC.

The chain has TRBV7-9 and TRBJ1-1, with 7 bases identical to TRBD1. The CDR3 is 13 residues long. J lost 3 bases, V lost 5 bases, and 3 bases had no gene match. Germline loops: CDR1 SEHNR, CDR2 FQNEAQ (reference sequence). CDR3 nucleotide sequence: TGTGCCAGCAGCAAAAGGGGGCACACTGAAGCTTTCTTT. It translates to CASSKRGHTEAFF.

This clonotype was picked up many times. The CDR3 is CASSLGRGPNEKLFF. Here the CDR3 DNA reads TGTGCCAGCAGCCTAGGACGGGGACCTAATGAAAAACTGTTTTTT. This rearrangement joins TRBV7-2 to TRBJ1-4; a weak D match, TRBD1 (5 bases). The germline V and J ends were trimmed by 5 bases and 3 bases, with 13 bases remaining between them. Germline CDR1 reads SGHTA; CDR2 reads FQGNSA. CDR3 size: 15 residues.

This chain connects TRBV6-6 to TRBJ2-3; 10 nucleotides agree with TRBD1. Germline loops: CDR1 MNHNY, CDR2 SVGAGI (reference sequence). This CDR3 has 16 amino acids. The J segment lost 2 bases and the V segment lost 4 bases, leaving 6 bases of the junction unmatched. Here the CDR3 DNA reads TGTGCCAGCAGTTCTGGGGACAGGGGAATCACAGATACGCAGTATTTT. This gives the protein CASSSGDRGITDTQYF.

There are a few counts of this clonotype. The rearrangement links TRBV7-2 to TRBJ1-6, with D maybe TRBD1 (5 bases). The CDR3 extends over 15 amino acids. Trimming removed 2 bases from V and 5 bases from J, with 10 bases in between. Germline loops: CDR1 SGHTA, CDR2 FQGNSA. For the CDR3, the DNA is TGTGCCAGCAGCTTATACGACAGCCATAATTCACCCCTCCACTTT. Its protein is CASSLYDSHNSPLHF.

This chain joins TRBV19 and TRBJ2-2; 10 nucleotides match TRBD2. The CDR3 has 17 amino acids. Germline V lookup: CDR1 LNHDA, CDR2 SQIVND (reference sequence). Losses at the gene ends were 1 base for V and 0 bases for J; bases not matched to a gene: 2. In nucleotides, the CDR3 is TGTGCCAGTAGTATAGGGACTAGCGGTACGAACACCGGGGAGCTGTTTTTT. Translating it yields CASSIGTSGTNTGELFF.

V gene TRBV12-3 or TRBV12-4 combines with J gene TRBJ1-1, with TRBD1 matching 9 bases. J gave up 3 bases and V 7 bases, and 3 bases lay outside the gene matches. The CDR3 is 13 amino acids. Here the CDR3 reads CASIGTGYTEAFF. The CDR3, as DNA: TGTGCCAGCATTGGGACAGGGTACACTGAAGCTTTCTTT.